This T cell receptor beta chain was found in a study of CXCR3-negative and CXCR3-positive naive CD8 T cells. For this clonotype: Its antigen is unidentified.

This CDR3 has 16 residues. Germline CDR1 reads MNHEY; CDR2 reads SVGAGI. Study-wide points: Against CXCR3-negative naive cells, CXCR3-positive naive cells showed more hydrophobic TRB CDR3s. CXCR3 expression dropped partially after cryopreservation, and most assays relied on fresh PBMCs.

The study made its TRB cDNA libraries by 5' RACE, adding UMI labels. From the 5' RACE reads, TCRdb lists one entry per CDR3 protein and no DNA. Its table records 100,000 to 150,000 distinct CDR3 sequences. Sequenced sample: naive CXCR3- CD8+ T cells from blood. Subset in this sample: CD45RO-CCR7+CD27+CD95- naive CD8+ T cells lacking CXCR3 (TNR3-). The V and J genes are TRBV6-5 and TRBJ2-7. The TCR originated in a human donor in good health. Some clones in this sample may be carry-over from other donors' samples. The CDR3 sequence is CASSYMAGGSSYEQYF.